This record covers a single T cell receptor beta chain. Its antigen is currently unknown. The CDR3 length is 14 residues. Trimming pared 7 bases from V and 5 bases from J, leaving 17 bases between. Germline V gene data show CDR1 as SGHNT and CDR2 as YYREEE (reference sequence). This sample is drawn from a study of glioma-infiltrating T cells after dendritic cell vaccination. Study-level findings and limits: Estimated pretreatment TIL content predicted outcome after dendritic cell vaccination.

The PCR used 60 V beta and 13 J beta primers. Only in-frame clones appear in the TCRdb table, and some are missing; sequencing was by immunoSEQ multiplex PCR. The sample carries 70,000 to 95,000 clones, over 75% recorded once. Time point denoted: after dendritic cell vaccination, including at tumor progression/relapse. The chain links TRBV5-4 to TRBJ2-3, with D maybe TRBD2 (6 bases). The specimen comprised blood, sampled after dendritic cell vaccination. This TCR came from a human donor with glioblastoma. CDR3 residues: CASLRGGVGDTQYF. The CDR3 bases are TGTGCCAGCCTGAGGGGCGGGGTGGGAGATACGCAGTATTTT.